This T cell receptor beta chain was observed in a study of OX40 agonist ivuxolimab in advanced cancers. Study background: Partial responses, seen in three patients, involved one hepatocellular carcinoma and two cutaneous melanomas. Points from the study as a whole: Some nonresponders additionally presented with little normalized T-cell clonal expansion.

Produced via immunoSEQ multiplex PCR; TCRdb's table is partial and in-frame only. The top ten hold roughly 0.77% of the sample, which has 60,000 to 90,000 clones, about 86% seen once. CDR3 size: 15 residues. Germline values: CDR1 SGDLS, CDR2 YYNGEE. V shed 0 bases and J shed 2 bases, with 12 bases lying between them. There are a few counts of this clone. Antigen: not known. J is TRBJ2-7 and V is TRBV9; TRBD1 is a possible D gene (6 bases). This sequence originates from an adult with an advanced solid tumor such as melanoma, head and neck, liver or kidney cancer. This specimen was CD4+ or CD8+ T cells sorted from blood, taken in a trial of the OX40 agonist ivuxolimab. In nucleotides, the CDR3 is TGTGCCAGCAGCGTAGCCCAGGGGACGCCCTACGAGCAGTACTTC. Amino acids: CASSVAQGTPYEQYF.